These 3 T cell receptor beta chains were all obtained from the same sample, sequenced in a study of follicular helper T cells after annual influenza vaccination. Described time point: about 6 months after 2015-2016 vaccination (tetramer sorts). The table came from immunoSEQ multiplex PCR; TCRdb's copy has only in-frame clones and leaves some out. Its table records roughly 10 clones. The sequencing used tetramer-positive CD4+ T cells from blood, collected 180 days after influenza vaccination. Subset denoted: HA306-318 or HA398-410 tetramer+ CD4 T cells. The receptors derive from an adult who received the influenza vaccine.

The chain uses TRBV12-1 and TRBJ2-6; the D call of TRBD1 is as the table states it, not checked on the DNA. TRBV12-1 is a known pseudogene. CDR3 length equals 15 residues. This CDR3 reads CASSIGQSRANVLTF. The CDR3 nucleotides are TGTGCCAGCAGCATAGGACAAAGTCGGGCCAACGTCCTGACTTTC.

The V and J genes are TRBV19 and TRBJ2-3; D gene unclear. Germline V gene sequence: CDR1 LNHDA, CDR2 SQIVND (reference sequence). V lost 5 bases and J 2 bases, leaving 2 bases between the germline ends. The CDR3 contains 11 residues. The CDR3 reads CASSYTDTQYF. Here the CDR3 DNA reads TGTGCCAGTAGTTACACAGATACGCAGTATTTT.

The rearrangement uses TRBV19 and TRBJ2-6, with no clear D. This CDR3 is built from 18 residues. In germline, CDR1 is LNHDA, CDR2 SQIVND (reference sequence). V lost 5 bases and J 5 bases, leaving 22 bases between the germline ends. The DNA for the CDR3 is TGTGCCAGTAGTGCCGGGCGGAAATCACAAAGTCGGGCCAACGTCCTGACTTTC. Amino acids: CASSAGRKSQSRANVLTF.